Described below is a single T cell receptor beta chain sequence and its context. What it binds is not known. This record comes from a study of cytomegalovirus exposure and HLA in healthy donors. Study-wide background: Early release data held roughly 90 million unique TCRs from HLA-typed donors.

This PCR relied on a set of 60 Vbeta primers and 13 Jbeta primers. Assay: immunoSEQ multiplex PCR; the TCRdb copy retains only in-frame clones and omits some. This table has roughly 170,000 clones, roughly 84% appearing once. Overall study results and limits: There were reportedly fewer N-insertions in an Asian-associated ancestry cluster than the roughly 670-donor mean, in a later analysis. In a later analysis, common viral pathogens appeared linked to several of the most significant clusters. The study labeled approximately 150 TCR beta chains cytomegalovirus-associated.

V lost 8 bases to trimming and J lost 10 bases; unmatched junction nucleotides: 17. Per germline, CDR1 MNHNS and CDR2 SASEGT. The CDR3 is made up of 15 amino acids. The V gene is TRBV6-1, the J gene TRBJ2-1, with 7 bases aligning to TRBD1. This clonotype was sampled from a girl aged 2 to 10 in good health and CMV-seropositive. The sequenced sample was PBMCs. The DNA of the CDR3 is TGTGCCAGCCGCCGTCGACAGGGCCCTGAACGGGAGCAGTTCTTC. Encoded protein: CASRRRQGPEREQFF.